One and the same sample provided the 10 T cell receptor beta chains below, sequenced in a study of blood T cell repertoires in COVID-19 (dated by TCRdb to 2020 to 2022). Preparation of the library involved the immunoSEQ multiplex PCR assay. TCRdb provides this immuneACCESS table in a form limited to in-frame rearrangements. Some clones are lacking; in checked studies, under half of them reflect an unresolved V gene, and why the rest are absent is not known. In all, the sample holds about 170,000 clones, and about 87% of those were seen once. The leading ten clones occupy 3.7% of the sample. The sequenced sample consisted of peripheral blood. These receptors were obtained from a man between 18 and 35 years old with active or convalescent COVID-19.

The rearrangement joins TRBV6-2 or TRBV6-3 to TRBJ1-4; D remains unclear. The CDR3 has 15 residues. Trimming cost V 1 base and J 8 bases, with 14 bases left between them. Germline CDR1 reads MNHEY; CDR2 reads SVGEGT. The CDR3, as DNA: TGTGCCAGCAGTTACTGGGCAGGTCTTGAAGAAAAACTGTTTTTT. This codes for CASSYWAGLEEKLFF.

This clone was seen only once. The V call is TRBV3-1 (or the pseudogene TRBV3-2), the J call TRBJ1-2; tentative D call: TRBD1 (6 bases). CDR3 length equals 16 residues. Trimming took 2 bases from V and 8 from J, leaving 21 bases between them. The germline CDR1 and CDR2 sequences are LGHDT and YNNKEL (reference sequence). The CDR3 reads CASSQYPWEGGLGYTF. CDR3 nucleotide sequence: TGTGCCAGCAGCCAATACCCCTGGGAGGGGGGTCTCGGCTACACCTTC.

The chain combines TRBV5-5 with TRBJ2-7; D not resolved. Germline CDR1 reads SGHKS; CDR2 reads YYEKEE (reference sequence). V was pared by 4 bases and J by 4 bases, with 9 bases between. The CDR3 is made up of 12 amino acids. The CDR3 DNA follows: TGTGCCAGCAGCAGAGAAAGATACGAGCAGTACTTC. This encodes CASSRERYEQYF.

This chain joins TRBV11-2 and TRBJ2-7; a possible D gene is TRBD1 (6 bases). CDR1 and CDR2 from the germline V gene are SGHAT and FQNNGV. Trimming cost V 0 bases and J 0 bases, with 6 bases left between them. The CDR3 extends over 14 amino acids. The CDR3 is CASSLDRGSYEQYF. The CDR3 DNA is TGTGCCAGCAGCTTAGACAGGGGCTCCTACGAGCAGTACTTC.

This chain links TRBV5-1 with TRBJ2-3, with 14 nucleotides matching TRBD2. Germline V gives CDR1 SGHRS, CDR2 YFSETQ. J was trimmed by 2 bases and V by 3 bases; bases with no gene match: 2. This CDR3 spans 16 amino acids. CDR3 nucleotide sequence: TGCGCCAGCAGCTCGGGACTAGCGGGGGCCACAGATACGCAGTATTTT. Amino acids: CASSSGLAGATDTQYF.

The chain links TRBV9 to TRBJ2-2; D gene uncertain. Deletions cut 0 bases from V and 6 bases from J, with 6 bases between. CDR1 SGDLS and CDR2 YYNGEE come from the germline V gene. The CDR3 loop spans 13 amino acids. CDR3 sequence: CASSVGQAGELFF. CDR3 bases: TGTGCCAGCAGCGTAGGCCAGGCCGGGGAGCTGTTTTTT.

This chain links TRBV5-1 with TRBJ1-2, with D hard to call. V lost 4 bases and J lost 8, with 18 bases in between. Germline-derived CDR1 and CDR2 are SGHRS and YFSETQ. The CDR3 is 14 residues long. The CDR3 DNA is TGCGCCAGCAGCCCGTCGACGACCGTGGAGGGCTACACCTTC. This gives the protein CASSPSTTVEGYTF.

V gene TRBV7-8 combines with J gene TRBJ1-1, with D perhaps TRBD1 (5 bases). The CDR3 is made up of 14 amino acids. Germline lookup yields CDR1 SGHVS and CDR2 FQNEAQ. V was shortened by 1 base and J by 4 bases, with 10 bases between the two germline ends. The CDR3 DNA reads as TGTGCCAGCAGCTTAGTAGTTACAGGCACTGAAGCTTTCTTT. Amino acid sequence: CASSLVVTGTEAFF.

The sample holds a few counts of this clone. The chain couples TRBV19 to TRBJ1-6; a possible D gene is TRBD1 (6 bases). The ends were cut back, 5 bases at V and 7 bases at J, with 18 bases in the middle. This CDR3 has 16 residues. CDR1 and CDR2 (germline): LNHDA, SQIVND (reference sequence). The CDR3, as DNA: TGTGCCAGTAGTTTTTGGCCGGGACATGGGAATTCACCCCTCCACTTT. Residues: CASSFWPGHGNSPLHF.

This sequence joins TRBV6-6 and TRBJ2-7, with D maybe TRBD1 (5 bases). This CDR3 has 13 residues. Trimming took 5 bases from V and 1 from J, leaving 9 bases between them. CDR1 and CDR2 (germline): MNHNY, SVGAGI (reference sequence). CDR3 in DNA: TGTGCCAGCAGTGACCAGGGTTCCTACGAGCAGTACGTC. As protein: CASSDQGSYEQYV.